This section outlines one T cell receptor beta chain sequence together with its context. This sample stems from a study of blood T cell repertoires in COVID-19. Study in general: Samples representing acute and convalescent COVID-19 were sourced from the United States, Italy and Spain.

In the original analysis: Using reference gene primer amplification, nucleated cell counts were estimated. The protocol was immunoSEQ multiplex PCR, while the TCRdb copy is restricted to in-frame clones and leaves out a portion. D and trimming come from the DNA, and the V and J calls and clone size come from that table. Of about 200,000 clones in the sample, around 89% were seen once. The germline CDR1 and CDR2 sequences are MNHEY and SMNVEV (reference sequence). V was pared by 4 bases and J by 5 bases, with 20 bases between. CDR3 length equals 17 residues. The chain links TRBV27 to TRBJ2-2; TRBD1 is a possible D gene (6 bases). This sequence originates from a human donor in a cohort sampled during active COVID-19. The specimen sequenced was peripheral blood. In nucleotides, the CDR3 is TGTGCCAGCAGTTCTATCCCCCAGGGGAGAAGGACCGGGGAGCTGTTTTTT. Residues: CASSSIPQGRRTGELFF.